These 2 T cell receptor beta chains originate from one sample sequenced in a study of shared clonotypes between healthy human individuals (dated by TCRdb to the early 2020s). Library creation used the immunoSEQ multiplex PCR assay. TCRdb retrieved this table from immuneACCESS and kept in-frame rearrangements only. Not all clones are present; in checked studies, unresolved V genes account for under half, and no reason is known for the remainder. The sample has roughly 2.5 million clones on record, around nine tenths of them singletons. Of the sample, 0.13% to 0.15% falls within the top ten clones. The material sequenced was naive CD4+ T cells sorted from blood. In the paper's terms, the cell subset or site label means: CD45RA+ positively selected. Receptors were obtained from a man between 18 and 35 years old in good health.

The chain employs TRBV5-4 and TRBJ2-7; tentatively, D is TRBD2 (5 bases). Trimming cost V 0 bases and J 2 bases, with 15 bases left between them. The germline V gene has CDR1 SGHNT and CDR2 YYREEE (reference sequence). There are 16 residues in the CDR3. The CDR3 region has the DNA TGTGCCAGCAGCTTGGAAGCTAGCAGAAGTGCCTACGAGCAGTACTTC. Translating it yields CASSLEASRSAYEQYF.

Points on this clone: Other DNA sequences in this specimen translate into the identical CDR3. The chain couples TRBV18 to TRBJ1-4; D ambiguous. Trimming removed 2 bases from V and 8 bases from J, with 6 bases in between. The CDR3 covers 12 residues. The germline CDR1 and CDR2 sequences are KGHSH and LQKENI. The CDR3 nucleotides are TGTGCCAGCTCACCATCCAGAGAAAAACTGTTTTTT. It yields the protein CASSPSREKLFF.